This T cell receptor beta chain was recovered during a study of blood T cell repertoires in COVID-19. In the study overall: From the United States, Italy and Spain came samples of acute and convalescent COVID-19. From T cells, B-cell-depleted T cells, or PBMCs came the material, which was cDNA or gDNA.

This CDR3 spans 17 amino acids. The V segment lost 0 bases and the J segment 5 bases; nucleotides outside the gene matches: 10. Germline-derived CDR1 and CDR2 are SGHRS and YFSETQ. In the original workflow: Scientists estimated how many nucleated cells there were by amplifying reference gene primers. The protocol was immunoSEQ multiplex PCR, while the TCRdb copy is restricted to in-frame clones and leaves out a portion. Clonal size and the V and J genes are those of that table, whereas D and trimming came from the DNA. The table shows more than 95,000 clones, with 70% to 90% occurring only once. This clone was counted a single time.

The sample taken for sequencing was peripheral blood. The TCR comes from a woman of 80 years or more with acute or convalescent COVID-19. The rearrangement joins TRBV5-1 to TRBJ1-4; TRBD1 matches at 7 bases. In DNA form, the CDR3 reads TGCGCCAGCAGCTTGGGTCCAGTGACAGGGATGAATGAAAAACTGTTTTTT. Its protein product is CASSLGPVTGMNEKLFF.